The 26 T cell receptor beta chains listed next were all sequenced from one sample in a study of cytomegalovirus exposure and HLA in healthy donors. PCR used 60 Vbeta primers and 13 Jbeta primers. Data came from immunoSEQ multiplex PCR; TCRdb stores just in-frame clones and leaves some out. The sample lists over 200,000 clones, 70% to 85% occurring once. The sequenced material came from PBMCs. The receptors originated from a woman aged 40 to 50 in good health and CMV-seronegative.

The CDR3 DNA reads as TGTGCCAGCAGCGTGGGGGGGGTCGACTATGGCTACACCTTC. Its protein product is CASSVGGVDYGYTF. The V and J genes are TRBV7-9 and TRBJ1-2; D perhaps matches TRBD1 (5 bases). V was shortened by 5 bases and J by 3 bases, with 13 bases between the two germline ends. The CDR3 totals 14 residues. Germline CDR1 reads SEHNR; CDR2 reads FQNEAQ (reference sequence).

The V call is TRBV30, the J call TRBJ1-3, with D possibly TRBD1 on 6 matching bases. Trimming took off 2 bases at V and 0 bases at J, with 14 bases between the two ends. CDR3 length: 16 residues. Looked up from germline, CDR1 is GTSNPN and CDR2 is SVGIG (reference sequence). The CDR3 nucleotides read TGTGCCTGGAGTTGGGGGGGGCAACTCTCTGGAAACACCATATATTTT. Protein product: CAWSWGGQLSGNTIYF.

The chain combines TRBV11-3 with TRBJ2-2, with TRBD1 identical over 8 bases. The germline gives CDR1 SGHNT, CDR2 YENEEA. V was pared by 3 bases and J by 0 bases, with 0 bases of the junction left unmatched. The CDR3 has 15 amino acids. CDR3 protein: CASSLTGANTGELFF. As DNA, the CDR3 is TGTGCCAGCAGCTTGACAGGGGCGAACACCGGGGAGCTGTTTTTT.

The chain couples TRBV9 to TRBJ1-6; possibly TRBD1 for D (6 bases). V was clipped by 0 bases and J by 9 bases, with 16 bases between them. Germline CDR1 SGDLS, CDR2 YYNGEE. The CDR3 extends over 16 amino acids. The CDR3 protein is CASSVAQGQQFSPLHF. The DNA of the CDR3 is TGTGCCAGCAGCGTAGCTCAAGGACAGCAATTTTCACCCCTCCACTTT.

The chain uses TRBV7-9 and TRBJ1-1; D call uncertain. Trimming left V 5 bases short and J 1 base short, with 11 bases between. The CDR3 runs 14 residues. Germline lookup yields CDR1 SEHNR and CDR2 FQNEAQ (reference sequence). The CDR3 DNA is TGTGCCAGCAGCGAGAGGGTAGCGAACACTGAAGCTTTCTTT. Translation: CASSERVANTEAFF.

On this clone itself: Other DNA sequences within the sample encode an identical CDR3. The rearrangement uses TRBV7-9 and TRBJ1-1; D not certain. This CDR3 has 13 residues. V gave up 2 bases and J gave up 0 bases, with 4 bases separating them. Per the germline V gene, CDR1 is SEHNR and CDR2 is FQNEAQ (reference sequence). CDR3 DNA: TGTGCCAGCAGCTTATCCGTGAACACTGAAGCTTTCTTT. Its protein product is CASSLSVNTEAFF.

CDR3 loop: CASRTGSAPLHF. Here the CDR3 DNA reads TGTGCCAGCAGGACAGGGTCCGCACCCCTCCACTTT. The V and J genes are TRBV6-1 and TRBJ1-6; 7 bases agree with TRBD1. This CDR3 has 12 amino acids. Germline assignment: CDR1 MNHNS and CDR2 SASEGT. V lost 6 bases and J lost 11; bases outside the gene matches: 4.

This clone was found a few times. This chain joins TRBV7-3 and TRBJ1-1; TRBD1 matches at 10 bases. The trim removed 0 bases at V and 14 bases at J, leaving 6 bases unmatched. The germline V gene encodes CDR1 SGHTA and CDR2 FQGTGA. This CDR3 has 13 amino acids. The CDR3 coding sequence is TGTGCCAGCAGCTTAACGGGACAGGGGCACCAGTTCTTT. Translating gives CASSLTGQGHQFF.

The chain recombines TRBV5-1 with TRBJ2-5; D may be TRBD2 (6 bases). The end of the DNA aligns better with TRBJ2-7, so the J call may be wrong. CDR1 and CDR2 (germline): SGHRS, YFSETQ. This CDR3 spans 12 amino acids. This chain's CDR3 is CASSGDFYEQYF. CDR3 coding DNA: TGCGCCAGCAGCGGGGACTTCTACGAGCAGTACTTC.

This chain connects TRBV7-6 to TRBJ2-7, with TRBD2 as a possible D gene (6 bases). CDR3 size: 14 residues. Germline V gene sequence: CDR1 SGHVS, CDR2 FNYEAQ. With 5 bases removed from V and 7 bases from J, the gap between germline ends came to 18 bases. CDR3 in amino acids: CASSPLDGAGEQYF. The CDR3 DNA follows: TGTGCCAGCAGCCCGCTCGACGGGGCGGGGGAGCAGTACTTC.

The chain carries TRBV29-1 and TRBJ2-7; perhaps TRBD1 as D (6 bases). Trimming stripped 7 bases from V and 9 bases from J, with 22 bases between. CDR1 is SQVTM and CDR2 is ANQGSEA in the germline V gene. CDR3 size: 13 residues. CDR3 residues: CSAFRDTDRAQYF. DNA for the CDR3: TGCAGCGCTTTCCGGGACACCGACCGAGCGCAGTACTTC.

The rearrangement joins TRBV6-5 to TRBJ1-2; 7 bases map to TRBD1. CDR3 length: 14 residues. Germline V lookup: CDR1 MNHEY, CDR2 SVGAGI. The trim removed 5 bases at V and 0 bases at J, leaving 3 bases unmatched. CDR3 protein: CASSAGGTNYGYTF. The DNA for the CDR3 is TGTGCCAGCAGTGCAGGGGGGACTAACTATGGCTACACCTTC.

The rearrangement joins TRBV2 to TRBJ1-1, with D maybe TRBD1 (6 bases). The CDR3 has 11 amino acids. The germline V and J ends were trimmed by 2 bases and 11 bases, with 9 bases remaining between them. CDR1 and CDR2 (germline): SNHLY, FYNNEI. The DNA for the CDR3 is TGTGCCAGCAGTGAACAGGGGTACGCTTTCTTT. Translation: CASSEQGYAFF.

The chain uses TRBV7-2 and TRBJ1-1, with TRBD1 as a possible D gene (6 bases). This CDR3 contains 14 residues. Germline lookup yields CDR1 SGHTA and CDR2 FQGNSA. The germline V and J ends were trimmed by 5 bases and 1 base, with 11 bases remaining between them. As DNA, the CDR3 is TGTGCCAGCAGCCTACCCAGGGGGAACACTGAAGCTTTCTTT. Translation: CASSLPRGNTEAFF.

The J gene is TRBJ1-1, the V gene TRBV27, with 9 bases lining up with TRBD1. CDR1 is MNHEY and CDR2 is SMNVEV in the germline V gene (reference sequence). V lost 6 bases, J lost 12 bases, and 11 bases stayed unmatched. The CDR3 is 13 residues long. Here the CDR3 reads CASRSLAGQGTFF. As DNA, the CDR3 is TGTGCCAGCAGATCCCTCGCGGGACAGGGAACTTTCTTT.

The chain links TRBV14 to TRBJ2-7; 8 bases agree with TRBD1. The CDR3 has 16 amino acids. Trimming removed 4 bases from V and 0 bases from J; junction bases left unmatched: 8. CDR1 and CDR2 from the germline V gene are SGHDN and FVKESK. The CDR3 nucleotides are TGTGCCAGCAGCCCGGGACAGGCTCCGAGCTCCTACGAGCAGTACTTC. Its translation: CASSPGQAPSSYEQYF.

This clone was recorded once. The chain uses TRBV28 and TRBJ1-2; 7 bases line up with TRBD1. Trimming cost V 3 bases and J 6 bases; bases outside gene matches: 7. This CDR3 comprises 14 residues. Germline CDR1 MDHEN, CDR2 SYDVKM. In DNA, the CDR3 is TGTGCCAGCAGTTTCCATGGACAGGAACATGGCTACACCTTC. This sequence encodes CASSFHGQEHGYTF.

The chain recombines TRBV11-1 with TRBJ1-1; D is ambiguous. CDR3 length: 13 residues. CDR1 and CDR2 (germline): SGHAT, FQDESV (reference sequence). The germline V and J ends were trimmed by 7 bases and 8 bases, with 17 bases remaining between them. The CDR3 bases are TGTGCCAGCACCCAATACACCGGCAGGGAAGCTTTCTTT. As protein: CASTQYTGREAFF. The full variable domain, its missing parts supplied by reference TRBV11-1 and TRBJ1-1, is EAEVAQSPRYKITEKSQAVAFWCDPISGHATLYWYRQILGQGPELLVQFQDESVVDDSQLPKDRFSAERLKGVDSTLKIQPAELGDSAMYLCASTQYTGREAFFGQGTRLTVV.

Of note for this clone: This CDR3 is also generated by other DNA sequences in the sample. DNA for the CDR3: TGTGCCTGGAGTGTATTAGTGAACACTGAAGCTTTCTTT. Its protein product is CAWSVLVNTEAFF. The chain is built from TRBV30 and TRBJ1-1; D is unclear. CDR1 is GTSNPN and CDR2 is SVGIG in the germline V gene (reference sequence). V gave up 0 bases and J gave up 0 bases, with 5 bases separating them. The CDR3 extends over 13 amino acids.

This chain joins TRBV7-6 and TRBJ2-2; 7 bases line up with TRBD1. The CDR3 consists of 15 residues. V trimming: 5 bases; J trimming: 1 base; junction bases outside the gene matches: 4. CDR1 is SGHVS and CDR2 is FNYEAQ in the germline V gene. The CDR3 nucleotides are TGTGCCAGCAGCCCGGACAGGATGAACACCGGGGAGCTGTTTTTT. Translating it yields CASSPDRMNTGELFF.

CDR3 nucleotides: TGTGCCAGCAGCTTCACAGGGGAGACCGGGGAGCTGTTTTTT. Its translation is CASSFTGETGELFF. The gene calls are TRBV7-3 and TRBJ2-2; 7 bases are shared with TRBD1. The V gene end was trimmed by 3 bases and the J gene end by 5 bases; junction bases not matched to a gene: 3. This CDR3 region has 14 residues. Per the germline V gene, CDR1 is SGHTA and CDR2 is FQGTGA.

The chain combines TRBV7-9 with TRBJ2-7; tentatively, D is TRBD2 (5 bases). This CDR3 has 14 amino acids. Germline V gene sequence: CDR1 SEHNR, CDR2 FQNEAQ (reference sequence). With 1 base removed from V and 0 bases from J, the gap between germline ends came to 7 bases. Written as DNA, the CDR3 is TGTGCCAGCAGCTTAGATGGGAGCTCCTACGAGCAGTACTTC. Translation gives CASSLDGSSYEQYF.

This chain joins TRBV7-3 and TRBJ1-2; TRBD1 agrees at 12 bases. Losses at the gene ends were 5 bases for V and 8 bases for J; bases not matched to a gene: 3. Germline loops: CDR1 SGHTA, CDR2 FQGTGA. The length of the CDR3 is 13 residues. CDR3 loop: CASSGTGGRGYTF. The CDR3 DNA is TGTGCCAGCAGCGGGACAGGGGGCCGGGGCTACACCTTC.

This chain uses TRBV18 with TRBJ2-5; a weak D match, TRBD1 (6 bases). The DNA end is a closer match to TRBJ2-7, so the J assignment may be wrong. This CDR3 is 14 amino acids long. From germline, CDR1 is KGHSH and CDR2 LQKENI. DNA of the CDR3: TGTGCCAGCTCACCACCTTCAGGGGCCTACGAGCAGTACTTC. It encodes CASSPPSGAYEQYF.

The chain employs TRBV6-5 and TRBJ2-7; 10 bases fit TRBD1. The CDR3 runs to 15 residues. CDR1 is MNHEY and CDR2 is SVGAGI in the germline V gene. J was trimmed by 3 bases and V by 0 bases; bases with no gene match: 2. Written as DNA, the CDR3 is TGTGCCAGCAGTTACTCCGGGACAGGGGACTACGAGCAGTACTTC. It translates to CASSYSGTGDYEQYF.

The gene calls are TRBV5-1 and TRBJ2-5; 7 nucleotides line up with TRBD1. V lost 4 bases and J lost 2; bases outside the gene matches: 5. The CDR3 totals 14 residues. Per the germline V gene, CDR1 is SGHRS and CDR2 is YFSETQ. The CDR3 DNA follows: TGCGCCAGCAGCCCGGGGACAGCACAAGAGACCCAGTACTTC. This sequence encodes CASSPGTAQETQYF. Looking up the rest from reference TRBV5-1 and TRBJ2-5 gives the full variable domain: KAGVTQTPRYLIKTRGQQVTLSCSPISGHRSVSWYQQTPGQGLQFLFEYFSETQRNKGNFPGRFSGRQFSNSRSEMNVSTLELGDSALYLCASSPGTAQETQYFGPGTRLLVL.